The 31 T cell receptor beta chains below come from one sample, sequenced in a study of cytomegalovirus exposure and HLA in healthy donors. Vbeta (60) and Jbeta (13) primers were used in the PCR. Sequenced by immunoSEQ multiplex PCR; TCRdb stores in-frame clones only, minus some. The sample comprises fewer than 120,000 clones, about three quarters of which are singletons, and around 2.9% rests with the top ten. Sequencing was carried out using PBMCs. The receptors here all came from an older woman in good health and CMV-seropositive.

The chain joins TRBV11-2 to TRBJ2-4; 14 bases map to TRBD2. The CDR3 is made up of 14 amino acids. CDR1 is SGHAT and CDR2 is FQNNGV in the germline V gene. V trimming: 8 bases; J trimming: 3 bases; junction bases outside the gene matches: 0. The CDR3 loop is CASGTSGSKNIQYF. CDR3 DNA: TGTGCCAGCGGGACTAGCGGGAGCAAAAACATTCAGTACTTC.

This clone was observed a few times. V is TRBV6-1 and J is TRBJ2-7, with 7 nucleotides matching TRBD2. The V and J ends lost 6 bases and 6 bases, in that order; junction bases with no gene match: 8. The CDR3 loop spans 13 amino acids. CDR1 MNHNS and CDR2 SASEGT come from the germline V gene. CDR3 DNA: TGTGCCAGCAGGTTCGGACTAGGAGGCGAGCAGTACTTC. Translated: CASRFGLGGEQYF.

Judged by abundance, this clone is large. In DNA, the CDR3 is TGTGCCAGCAGCTTAGAGGGGACAGGGTACCCTGAAGCTTTCTTT. It specifies CASSLEGTGYPEAFF. The chain uses TRBV11-1 and TRBJ1-1; 9 bases align to TRBD1. This CDR3 comprises 15 residues. CDR1 is SGHAT, CDR2 FQDESV, per germline (reference sequence). Germline trimming cut 1 base from V and 6 bases from J; bases unmatched to any gene: 6.

The chain carries TRBV29-1 and TRBJ1-3; 7 bases are a match to TRBD1. CDR3 length: 15 residues. Germline-derived CDR1 and CDR2 are SQVTM and ANQGSEA. The V gene end was trimmed by 6 bases and the J gene end by 3 bases; junction bases not matched to a gene: 11. The CDR3 loop is CSVSPTTGFGNTIYF. In nucleotides, the CDR3 is TGCAGCGTGTCCCCCACGACAGGGTTTGGAAACACCATATATTTT.

The count of this clone is one. The chain combines TRBV5-4 with TRBJ1-2; D is unclear. V was clipped by 0 bases and J by 4 bases, with 10 bases between them. The CDR3 is 14 amino acids. In germline, CDR1 is SGHNT, CDR2 YYREEE (reference sequence). The CDR3 nucleotides read TGTGCCAGCAGCTTGGAGAACAGAGTCTATGGCTACACCTTC. Translated: CASSLENRVYGYTF.

DNA of the CDR3: TGTGCCAGCAGCCTCCGGGACAGGGTGGTCGAGCAGTACTTC. Translated: CASSLRDRVVEQYF. The V and J genes are TRBV9 and TRBJ2-5, with 9 bases lining up with TRBD1. The J call may be mistaken, given a closer DNA end match to TRBJ2-7. The V gene's germline CDR1 is SGDLS and CDR2 YYNGEE. The CDR3 is made up of 14 amino acids.

This chain uses TRBV6-5 with TRBJ2-7, with 7 bases matching TRBD1. CDR1 is MNHEY, CDR2 SVGAGI, per germline. The CDR3 totals 15 residues. V dropped 0 bases and J dropped 5; count of bases not matched to a gene: 7. CDR3: CASSYSRQGVHEQYF. In nucleotides, the CDR3 is TGTGCCAGCAGTTACTCGAGACAGGGCGTCCACGAGCAGTACTTC.

V is TRBV6-4 and J is TRBJ2-3; TRBD2 matches at 9 bases. The length of the CDR3 is 15 residues. Germline loops: CDR1 MRHNA, CDR2 SNTAGT. Trimming removed 6 bases from V and 3 bases from J; junction bases left unmatched: 7. The CDR3 loop reads CASSRREGGTDTQYF. The CDR3 DNA is TGTGCCAGCAGCCGGCGGGAGGGCGGAACAGATACGCAGTATTTT.

The CDR3 protein is CASSALQDGNQPQHF. In DNA, the CDR3 is TGTGCCAGCAGTGCTCTTCAGGATGGCAATCAGCCCCAGCATTTT. The chain combines TRBV2 with TRBJ1-5; no clear D gene. The CDR3 totals 15 residues. Deletions cut 4 bases from V and 2 bases from J, with 12 bases between. From germline, CDR1 is SNHLY and CDR2 FYNNEI.

This rearrangement joins TRBV25-1 to TRBJ1-1; D gene unclear. Per the germline V gene, CDR1 is MGHDK and CDR2 is SYGVNS. The CDR3 is 12 residues long. Trimming took 11 bases from V and 3 from J, leaving 13 bases between them. The CDR3 sequence is CASQHVYTEAFF. In DNA, the CDR3 is TGTGCCTCCCAACATGTCTACACTGAAGCTTTCTTT.

This sequence joins TRBV5-4 and TRBJ2-5, with 13 bases matching TRBD2. Germline V CDR1 and CDR2: SGHNT, YYREEE (reference sequence). V was pared by 4 bases and J by 5 bases, with 8 bases of the junction left unmatched. The CDR3 runs to 16 residues. The CDR3 loop is CASSTGLAGAWETQYF. CDR3 in DNA: TGTGCCAGCAGCACAGGACTAGCGGGAGCTTGGGAGACCCAGTACTTC. Looking up the rest from reference TRBV5-4 and TRBJ2-5 gives the full variable domain: ETGVTQSPTHLIKTRGQQVTLRCSSQSGHNTVSWYQQALGQGPQFIFQYYREEENGRGNFPPRFSGLQFPNYSSELNVNALELDDSALYLCASSTGLAGAWETQYFGPGTRLLVL.

The chain has TRBV6-6 and TRBJ1-1; D unresolved. In germline, CDR1 is MNHNY, CDR2 SVGAGI (reference sequence). Trimming shortened V by 6 bases and J by 4 bases, and 21 bases separated the two germline ends. This CDR3 spans 16 amino acids. As DNA, the CDR3 is TGTGCCAGCAGAAACGACCGCCGCGGGCATGGCACTGAAGCTTTCTTT. This encodes CASRNDRRGHGTEAFF.

This clone was recorded once. This sequence joins TRBV5-1 and TRBJ2-2; 7 bases are a match to TRBD2. Trimming took 1 base from V and 5 from J; bases not matched to a gene: 8. The CDR3 spans 16 residues. The germline V gene encodes CDR1 SGHRS and CDR2 YFSETQ. The CDR3 region is CASSLSGGRGTGELFF. The CDR3 DNA reads as TGCGCCAGCAGCTTGTCTGGCGGGAGAGGGACCGGGGAGCTGTTTTTT.

V and J are TRBV18 and TRBJ1-3; D call uncertain. From germline, CDR1 is KGHSH and CDR2 LQKENI. The V gene lost 3 bases and the J gene lost 6 bases, with 12 bases spanning the gap. The CDR3 loop spans 14 amino acids. CDR3 bases: TGTGCCAGCTCACCGGTCGTTCCAGAAAACACCATATATTTT. Translated: CASSPVVPENTIYF.

V is TRBV9 and J is TRBJ2-2, with a possible D match to TRBD2 (6 bases). Germline values: CDR1 SGDLS, CDR2 YYNGEE. This CDR3 contains 12 residues. V was clipped by 4 bases and J by 10 bases, with 11 bases between them. DNA of the CDR3: TGTGCCAGCAGCCCTCCGGGAGCGGAGCTGTTTTTT. Translating gives CASSPPGAELFF.

In its sample, this clone is medium-sized. The chain recombines TRBV10-3 with TRBJ1-4; D remains unclear. Germline V gene lookup returns CDR1 ENHRY and CDR2 SYGVKD. This CDR3 is built from 14 residues. The germline V and J ends were trimmed by 4 bases and 5 bases, with 11 bases remaining between them. CDR3 protein: CAISAGFENEKLFF. The CDR3, as DNA: TGTGCCATCAGTGCGGGTTTTGAAAATGAAAAACTGTTTTTT.

V and J are TRBV6-1 and TRBJ2-2; D gene ambiguous. The germline V gene encodes CDR1 MNHNS and CDR2 SASEGT. V was trimmed by 3 bases and J by 5 bases, leaving 10 bases between them. The length of the CDR3 is 14 residues. CDR3 residues: CASSEVEVTGELFF. The CDR3 DNA follows: TGTGCCAGCAGTGAGGTAGAAGTTACCGGGGAGCTGTTTTTT.

This sequence joins TRBV28 and TRBJ1-6, with 7 bases lining up with TRBD1. CDR3 length equals 14 residues. Germline V gene data show CDR1 as MDHEN and CDR2 as SYDVKM. The V gene end was trimmed by 3 bases and the J gene end by 12 bases; junction bases not matched to a gene: 8. The CDR3 protein is CASSFWTGLRPLHF. The CDR3 DNA sequence: TGTGCCAGCAGTTTTTGGACAGGACTGAGACCCCTCCACTTT.

The count of this clone is one. V usage is TRBV5-1 and J usage is TRBJ1-6; D gene ambiguous. Trimming left V 4 bases short and J 6 bases short, with 8 bases between. The CDR3 loop spans 13 amino acids. Germline V CDR1 and CDR2: SGHRS, YFSETQ. The CDR3 spells CASSPEGNSPLHF. CDR3 in DNA: TGCGCCAGCAGCCCGGAGGGTAATTCACCCCTCCACTTT. Based on the CDR3 plus reference TRBV5-1 and TRBJ1-6, the full variable domain is KAGVTQTPRYLIKTRGQQVTLSCSPISGHRSVSWYQQTPGQGLQFLFEYFSETQRNKGNFPGRFSGRQFSNSRSEMNVSTLELGDSALYLCASSPEGNSPLHFGNGTRLTVT.

The chain couples TRBV7-2 to TRBJ1-5; D unclear. Germline V gene data show CDR1 as SGHTA and CDR2 as FQGNSA. The CDR3 totals 12 residues. V gave up 4 bases and J gave up 1 base, with 2 bases separating them. For the CDR3, the DNA is TGTACCAGCAGCTCGAGCAATCAGCCCCAGCATTTT. Translation: CTSSSSNQPQHF.

This chain connects TRBV6-5 to TRBJ2-3, with D possibly matching TRBD1 (6 bases). The CDR3 sequence is 14 residues long. Germline CDR1 MNHEY, CDR2 SVGAGI. The V gene lost 5 bases and the J gene lost 5 bases, with 14 bases spanning the gap. For the CDR3, the DNA is TGTGCCAGCAGTGCCAGGACAGCGCGAGATACGCAGTATTTT. It translates to CASSARTARDTQYF.

V usage is TRBV5-1 and J usage is TRBJ2-5, with 14 bases fitting TRBD2. Germline values: CDR1 SGHRS, CDR2 YFSETQ. Trimming at V came to 0 bases and at J to 5 bases, leaving 6 bases not matched to a gene. The CDR3 has 17 residues. The CDR3 region is CASSLAGTSGSAETQYF. Written as DNA, the CDR3 is TGCGCCAGCAGCTTGGCCGGGACTAGCGGGAGTGCGGAGACCCAGTACTTC. Full variable domain (outside the CDR3, taken from reference TRBV5-1 and TRBJ2-5): KAGVTQTPRYLIKTRGQQVTLSCSPISGHRSVSWYQQTPGQGLQFLFEYFSETQRNKGNFPGRFSGRQFSNSRSEMNVSTLELGDSALYLCASSLAGTSGSAETQYFGPGTRLLVL.

On this clone itself: Sequence at one end of the junction differs from germline and may be a read error. The chain employs TRBV4-2 and TRBJ2-2; D is perhaps TRBD1 (6 bases). The germline V gene encodes CDR1 LGHNA and CDR2 YNFKEQ. This CDR3 region has 16 residues. The CDR3 DNA sequence: TGTGCCGGCAGCCGAGAGCCGGACAGGAACACCGGGGAGCTGTTTTTT. This gives the protein CAGSREPDRNTGELFF.

This clone was found once. The rearrangement joins TRBV7-8 to TRBJ1-2; 7 positions match TRBD1. Trimming removed 4 bases from V and 4 bases from J; junction bases left unmatched: 12. The CDR3 length is 16 residues. Germline assignment: CDR1 SGHVS and CDR2 FQNEAQ. This CDR3 is CASSSRPLDRAYGYTF. As DNA, the CDR3 is TGTGCCAGCAGCTCCCGCCCCCTCGACAGGGCCTATGGCTACACCTTC.

Written as DNA, the CDR3 is TGTGCCAGCAGCTTAAGAGGGTCCGTGGATACGCAGTATTTT. Translated: CASSLRGSVDTQYF. V gene TRBV7-3 combines with J gene TRBJ2-3; D might be TRBD2 (5 bases). The germline CDR1 and CDR2 sequences are SGHTA and FQGTGA. V dropped 1 base and J dropped 6 bases, with 11 bases sitting between them. The CDR3 is 14 amino acids. The full variable domain, completed using reference TRBV7-3 and TRBJ2-3, is GAGVSQTPSNKVTEKGKYVELRCDPISGHTALYWYRQSLGQGPEFLIYFQGTGAADDSGLPNDRFFAVRPEGSVSTLKIQRTERGDSAVYLCASSLRGSVDTQYFGPGTRLTVL.

The chain has TRBV25-1 and TRBJ2-1; D is possibly TRBD2 (5 bases). V lost 4 bases to trimming and J lost 5 bases, with 9 bases between them. Germline V gene lookup returns CDR1 MGHDK and CDR2 SYGVNS. This CDR3 is built from 13 residues. The CDR3 spells CASSVAGNNEQFF. The CDR3 DNA is TGTGCCAGCAGTGTGGCGGGCAACAATGAGCAGTTCTTC.

This rearrangement joins TRBV19 to TRBJ1-4; D not certain. The CDR3 runs to 13 residues. Germline loops: CDR1 LNHDA, CDR2 SQIVND (reference sequence). V was shortened by 5 bases and J by 6 bases, with 10 bases between the two germline ends. The CDR3 spells CASSPTEDEKLFF. CDR3 sequence (DNA): TGTGCCAGTAGTCCTACGGAGGATGAAAAACTGTTTTTT.

V usage is TRBV5-4 and J usage is TRBJ2-3, with TRBD2 as a possible D gene (6 bases). Trimming cost V 3 bases and J 5 bases, with 13 bases left between them. CDR3 length: 14 amino acids. Germline V gene data show CDR1 as SGHNT and CDR2 as YYREEE (reference sequence). The CDR3 nucleotides read TGTGCCAGCAGCTGGGGGGACTGGGAAGATACGCAGTATTTT. This encodes CASSWGDWEDTQYF. Complete variable domain (other parts from reference TRBV5-4 and TRBJ2-3): ETGVTQSPTHLIKTRGQQVTLRCSSQSGHNTVSWYQQALGQGPQFIFQYYREEENGRGNFPPRFSGLQFPNYSSELNVNALELDDSALYLCASSWGDWEDTQYFGPGTRLTVL.

This clone is a singleton in its sample. Relative to the germline gene, one junction end is altered; a read error may explain this. The V gene is TRBV7-7, the J gene TRBJ2-2; 7 bases line up with TRBD2. The CDR3 has 13 residues. The germline CDR1 and CDR2 sequences are SSHAT and FNYEAQ (reference sequence). The CDR3 coding sequence is TGTGCTAGCAGCGGGACTAACACCGGGGAGCTGTTTTTT. Amino acids: CASSGTNTGELFF.

The chain uses TRBV28 and TRBJ1-2; TRBD1 aligns across 7 bases. Trimming at V came to 7 bases and at J to 2 bases, leaving 13 bases not matched to a gene. Germline V gives CDR1 MDHEN, CDR2 SYDVKM. The CDR3 consists of 16 residues. This chain's CDR3 is CASTTTGQTRNYGYTF. The CDR3 DNA reads as TGTGCCAGCACCACAACGGGACAGACTAGAAACTATGGCTACACCTTC.

The chain is built from TRBV7-2 and TRBJ1-1; unclear D gene. CDR3 length: 11 amino acids. V shed 6 bases and J shed 2 bases, with 4 bases lying between them. The germline gives CDR1 SGHTA, CDR2 FQGNSA. The CDR3 bases are TGTGCCAGCAGACAAAACACTGAAGCTTTCTTT. This encodes CASRQNTEAFF.